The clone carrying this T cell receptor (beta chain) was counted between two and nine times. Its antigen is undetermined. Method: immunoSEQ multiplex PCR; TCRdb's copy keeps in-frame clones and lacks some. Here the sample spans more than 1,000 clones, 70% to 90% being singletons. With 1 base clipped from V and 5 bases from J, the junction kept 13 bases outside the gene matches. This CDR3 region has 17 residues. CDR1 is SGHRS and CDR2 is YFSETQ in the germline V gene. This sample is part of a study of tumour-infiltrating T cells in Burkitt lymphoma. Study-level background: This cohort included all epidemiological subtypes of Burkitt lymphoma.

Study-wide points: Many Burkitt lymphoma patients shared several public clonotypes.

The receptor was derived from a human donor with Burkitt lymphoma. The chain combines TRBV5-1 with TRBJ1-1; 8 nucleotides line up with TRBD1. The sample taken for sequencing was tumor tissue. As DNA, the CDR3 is TGCGCCAGCAGCTTGCGTTCTCAGGGGGCTGTTGAGACTGAAGCTTTCTTT. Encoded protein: CASSLRSQGAVETEAFF.